This TCR beta chain derives from a study of T cells in Graves' hyperthyroidism and ophthalmopathy. Germline CDR1 SGHRS, CDR2 YFSETQ. The CDR3 is 15 amino acids. The V gene end was trimmed by 0 bases and the J gene end by 8 bases; junction bases not matched to a gene: 7. From RNA transcripts, TCR beta CDR3 regions were amplified. Primed by the HTBI set, a first-round RT-PCR was run on the TCR CDR3. One entry per CDR3 protein results from TCRdb running MiXCR on the multiplex PCR reads. The sample holds approximately 330,000 distinct CDR3 sequences; approximately 13% are singletons and the top ten take 34%.

Sequencing input: blood. The receptor was isolated from a woman between 40 and 55 years old with Graves' ophthalmopathy. The rearrangement links TRBV5-1 to TRBJ2-1; 8 positions agree with TRBD2. The CDR3 protein is CASSLDGGGFDEQFF. The CDR3 region has the DNA TGCGCCAGCAGCTTGGACGGGGGGGGTTTTGATGAGCAGTTCTTC.